The clone carrying this TCR beta chain was seen a few times. What it binds is not known. The data stem from a study of shared clonotypes between healthy human individuals. Study at large: Donors were a couple of women and a few men aged 18 to 49.

V was clipped by 5 bases and J by 3 bases; unmatched bases: 17. Looked up from germline, CDR1 is SEHNR and CDR2 is FQNEAQ (reference sequence). The CDR3 has 18 residues. Cells designated naive CD8 were CD45RO-negative and were positively selected for CCR7, with terminally differentiated effector memory CD45RA+ cells excluded. A deep-level run was used for the assay. Only in-frame clones appear in the TCRdb table, and some are missing; sequencing was by immunoSEQ multiplex PCR. The repertoire holds about 2.2 million clones, with 85% to 95% as singletons. Broader study findings: Clonotypes shared by all four donors outscored non-shared clonotypes in generation probability. The low donor count limited represented genetic and exposure-history diversity.

The TCR originated in a man aged 18-30 years in good health. Some clones in this sample may be carry-over from other donors' samples. The sequenced sample consisted of naive CD8+ T cells from PBMCs. The chain links TRBV7-9 to TRBJ1-2, with TRBD1 identical over 8 bases. The CDR3 here is CASSPNLGQGHLDYGYTF. The CDR3 bases are TGTGCCAGCAGCCCCAATCTAGGACAGGGACATTTAGACTATGGCTACACCTTC.